A selection of T cell receptor beta chains follows, all from one sample in a study of blood T cell repertoires in COVID-19. Repertoires were generated with immunoSEQ multiplex PCR, while TCRdb's copy carries only in-frame clones and drops some. Among under 250,000 clones listed, roughly 90% were seen once. Sequencing was done on a sample of PBMCs or T cells enriched from blood (not recorded which). The receptors shown here come from a woman aged 25-40 years with acute COVID-19. The CDR3 runs from the conserved cysteine through the conserved F or W. Each record gives: D gene, V gene, clone size, J gene, CDR3 protein, CDR3 DNA. The D gene is left open where the match is weak. The size entry is marked missing in some rows and otherwise reads once, few, many or a size class.

>.|TRBV7-9|.|TRBJ1-1
CASSLRDTEAFF
TGTGCCAGCAGCTTACGGGATACTGAAGCTTTCTTT
>.|TRBV2|once|TRBJ2-5
CASSEEGLLAPETQYF
TGTGCCAGCAGTGAAGAAGGGCTACTAGCTCCGGAGACCCAGTACTTC
>.|TRBV6-1|.|TRBJ2-3
CASSEGRGRDTQYF
TGTGCCAGCAGTGAAGGGAGGGGACGTGATACGCAGTATTTT
>TRBD1|TRBV2|few|TRBJ1-2
CASLDRGDFGYTF
TGTGCCAGCCTCGACAGGGGGGACTTTGGCTACACCTTC
>.|TRBV27|few|TRBJ2-7
CASSLGGFGSYEQYF
TGTGCCAGCAGTTTAGGAGGATTTGGCTCTTACGAGCAGTACTTC
>.|TRBV11-2|.|TRBJ2-7
CASSPGSYYEQYF
TGTGCCAGCAGTCCCGGGTCCTACTACGAGCAGTACTTC
>.|TRBV6-2/TRBV6-3|once|TRBJ2-2
CASSRGGAGELFF
TGTGCCAGCAGTCGAGGAGGTGCCGGGGAGCTGTTTTTT
>.|TRBV5-6|.|TRBJ2-7
CASSLSVVYFYEQYF
TGTGCCAGCAGCTTGAGTGTCGTCTATTTCTACGAGCAGTACTTC
>TRBD1|TRBV13|.|TRBJ1-3
CASSLDRGGYSGNTIYF
TGTGCCAGCAGCCTTGACAGGGGCGGATACTCTGGAAACACCATATATTTT
>.|TRBV11-2|.|TRBJ1-2
CASSFWTEPYGYTF
TGTGCCAGCAGCTTTTGGACAGAACCCTATGGCTACACCTTC
>.|TRBV27|.|TRBJ2-5
CASSTRGTQETQYF
TGTGCCAGCAGTACTCGGGGTACGCAAGAGACCCAGTACTTC
>.|TRBV21-1|.|TRBJ2-5
CASSTASGGKETQYF
TGTGCCAGCAGCACAGCCTCAGGGGGCAAAGAGACCCAGTACTTC
>.|TRBV5-1|.|TRBJ2-5
CASSLGTVVEETQYF
TGCGCCAGCAGCCTGGGAACAGTAGTGGAAGAGACCCAGTACTTC
>.|TRBV28|.|TRBJ1-5
CASSPRSNQPQHF
TGTGCCAGCAGTCCCAGGAGCAATCAGCCCCAGCATTTT
>.|TRBV12-3/TRBV12-4|.|TRBJ2-2
CASSLGGTGELFF
TGTGCCAGCAGCCTCGGGGGAACCGGGGAGCTGTTTTTT
>.|TRBV30|once|TRBJ2-1
CAWSRQDNEQFF
TGTGCCTGGAGTCGGCAGGACAATGAGCAGTTCTTC
>TRBD1|TRBV4-1|.|TRBJ2-7
CASSRAPEDRVGEQYF
TGCGCCAGCAGCCGGGCCCCGGAGGACAGGGTGGGCGAGCAGTACTTC
>TRBD1|TRBV9|few|TRBJ2-5
CASSVGRQGGGETQYF
TGTGCCAGCAGCGTAGGTCGACAGGGTGGCGGAGAGACCCAGTACTTC
>TRBD1|TRBV10-1|once|TRBJ1-1
CASSESWTGQNTEAFF
TGCGCCAGCAGTGAGTCCTGGACAGGGCAGAACACTGAAGCTTTCTTT
>.|TRBV7-9|.|TRBJ1-2
CASSSSPNYGYTF
TGTGCCAGCAGCTCATCCCCTAACTATGGCTACACCTTC
>TRBD1|TRBV5-1|.|TRBJ1-1
CASSWQDRGGTEAFF
TGCGCCAGCAGCTGGCAGGACAGGGGGGGCACTGAAGCTTTCTTT
>.|TRBV12-3/TRBV12-4|.|TRBJ1-6
CASRSTYSPLHF
TGTGCCAGCAGGTCGACTTATTCACCCCTCCACTTT
>.|TRBV29-1|few|TRBJ1-2
CSVVLRQDPSGYGYTF
TGCAGCGTTGTCCTCAGACAGGATCCCTCGGGCTATGGCTACACCTTC
>.|TRBV7-6|.|TRBJ2-5
CASSLTVYQETQYF
TGTGCCAGCAGCCTGACAGTCTACCAAGAGACCCAGTACTTC
>.|TRBV7-9|.|TRBJ1-1
CASSWRNPEAFF
TGTGCCAGCAGCTGGAGGAACCCTGAAGCTTTCTTT
>TRBD2|TRBV2|.|TRBJ2-2
CASSEVAGTGELFF
TGTGCCAGCAGTGAAGTAGCGGGCACCGGGGAGCTGTTTTTT
>TRBD1|TRBV5-1|.|TRBJ1-1
CASSFEGAFGNTEAFF
TGCGCCAGCAGCTTTGAGGGGGCGTTCGGTAACACTGAAGCTTTCTTT
>.|TRBV9|.|TRBJ1-1
CASSVGDLNTEAFF
TGTGCCAGCAGCGTAGGTGACTTAAACACTGAAGCTTTCTTT
>TRBD1|TRBV7-9|.|TRBJ1-3
CASSSGQGLRGNTIYF
TGTGCCAGCAGCTCGGGACAGGGCTTACGAGGAAACACCATATATTTT
>TRBD2|TRBV3-1/TRBV3-2|.|TRBJ2-7
CASSQGSGGYEQYF
TGTGCCAGCAGCCAAGGGTCGGGGGGCTACGAGCAGTACTTC
>.|TRBV11-3|.|TRBJ2-7
CASSFGRDEQYF
TGTGCCAGCAGCTTCGGCAGGGACGAGCAGTACTTC
>TRBD1|TRBV5-6|.|TRBJ1-5
CASSLSGTVNQPQHF
TGTGCCAGCAGCTTGTCGGGGACAGTCAATCAGCCCCAGCATTTT